This is a list of T cell receptor beta chains from one sample in a study of T-cell reconstitution after alpha-beta-depleted transplantation in children. TCRdb ran MiXCR on the PCR reads and lists one entry per CDR3 protein. The table shows about 110,000 distinct CDR3 sequences, with approximately 6% occurring only once. The sample here was PBMCs, mostly from graft donor cells, taken 360 days after TCRalphabeta/CD19-depleted stem cell transplant. Every receptor here comes from a male patient under 10 years old who had a stem cell transplant for acute lymphoblastic leukemia, so the T cells may come from the graft donor. The CDR3 runs from the conserved cysteine through the conserved F or W. Each record gives: D gene, clone size, J gene, V gene, CDR3 protein, CDR3 DNA. The D gene is left open where the match is weak. Clone size is shown for a subset of rows, as once, few, many or a class of expanded clone.

>.|many|TRBJ2-7|TRBV7-6
CASSSPRTINEQYF
TGTGCCAGCAGTTCTCCACGGACAATCAACGAGCAGTACTTC
>.|.|TRBJ1-2|TRBV3-1
CASSQVFGGGYGYTF
TGTGCCAGCAGCCAAGTTTTTGGGGGAGGATATGGCTACACCTTC
>TRBD2|many|TRBJ2-3|TRBV10-3
CAIRAGDVPSTDTQYF
TGTGCCATCAGAGCGGGGGACGTCCCTAGCACAGATACGCAGTATTTT
>TRBD2|.|TRBJ2-1|TRBV7-7
CASSLRRGDEQFF
TGTGCCAGCAGCTTACGCCGGGGGGATGAGCAGTTCTTC
>TRBD2|many|TRBJ2-3|TRBV28
CASSSPLAGVPDTQYF
TGTGCCAGCAGTTCCCCACTAGCGGGGGTTCCAGATACGCAGTATTTT
>.|.|TRBJ1-5|TRBV9
CASSASGNQPQHF
TGTGCCAGCAGCGCGTCAGGGAATCAGCCCCAGCATTTT
>.|.|TRBJ1-1|TRBV4-2
CASSQVDHRVTEAFF
TGTGCCAGCAGCCAAGTCGATCACAGGGTCACTGAAGCTTTCTTT
>TRBD2|many|TRBJ2-3|TRBV18
CASSPLNPSGHTDTQYF
TGTGCCAGCTCACCGCTGAATCCTAGCGGTCACACAGATACGCAGTATTTT
>TRBD1|many|TRBJ2-2|TRBV11-1
CASSPRTTDRTSTGELFF
TGTGCCAGCAGCCCTAGGACGACGGACAGGACCTCCACCGGGGAGCTGTTTTTT
>.|few|TRBJ2-3|TRBV9
CASSVDLGASTDTQYF
TGTGCCAGCAGCGTAGATCTGGGGGCAAGCACAGATACGCAGTATTTT
>TRBD2|.|TRBJ2-3|TRBV6-2/TRBV6-3
CASSSWTASGIDTQYF
TGTGCCAGCAGTTCTTGGACTGCCAGCGGGATCGATACGCAGTATTTT
>.|many|TRBJ2-1|TRBV9
CASSVDWRWISSYNEQFF
TGTGCCAGCAGCGTAGACTGGCGGTGGATTAGCTCCTACAATGAGCAGTTCTTC
>.|many|TRBJ1-1|TRBV7-9
CASIRLGTEAFF
TGTGCCAGCATCCGATTAGGCACTGAAGCTTTCTTT
>TRBD1|many|TRBJ2-3|TRBV20-1
CSARALPGQGKLSTDTQYF
TGCAGTGCTAGAGCTTTGCCGGGACAGGGGAAACTTAGCACAGATACGCAGTATTTT
>.|few|TRBJ2-5|TRBV3-1
CASSQDWGPSETQYF
TGTGCCAGCAGCCAAGATTGGGGACCTTCAGAGACCCAGTACTTC
>TRBD2|many|TRBJ2-1|TRBV7-9
CASSDPLAGSYNEQFF
TGTGCCAGCAGCGACCCTCTAGCGGGATCCTACAATGAGCAGTTCTTC
>.|many|TRBJ2-7|TRBV5-1
CASSLGQGPREQYF
TGCGCCAGCAGCTTGGGGCAGGGACCGAGGGAGCAGTACTTC
>TRBD1|few|TRBJ2-2|TRBV10-1
CASRKGQENTGELFF
TGCGCCAGCAGGAAGGGACAGGAGAACACCGGGGAGCTGTTTTTT
>.|few|TRBJ2-1|TRBV5-4
CASRSPRLAYNEQFF
TGTGCCAGCAGGTCCCCCCGGTTGGCATACAATGAGCAGTTCTTC
>TRBD2|many|TRBJ2-3|TRBV7-2
CASSRGGPTDTQYF
TGTGCCAGCAGCCGGGGGGGGCCCACAGATACGCAGTATTTT
>.|few|TRBJ1-5|TRBV10-3
CAISEAGSQPQHF
TGTGCCATCAGTGAGGCGGGAAGTCAGCCCCAGCATTTT
>.|few|TRBJ2-5|TRBV6-2/TRBV6-3
CASRRLKETQYF
TGTGCCAGCAGGCGGTTAAAAGAGACCCAGTACTTC
>.|.|TRBJ2-4|TRBV20-1
CSARVNIQYF
TGCAGTGCTAGAGTCAACATTCAGTACTTC
>.|.|TRBJ1-2|TRBV14
CASSLGAKTGYGYTF
TGTGCCAGCAGCCTGGGGGCCAAAACGGGCTATGGCTACACCTTC
>.|.|TRBJ2-3|TRBV6-1
CASSEARGTRVYF
TGTGCCAGCAGTGAAGCTCGGGGGACCCGGGTGTATTTT
>TRBD1|many|TRBJ1-1|TRBV5-6
CASSLEGQVVTEAFF
TGTGCCAGCAGCTTGGAGGGACAGGTTGTCACTGAAGCTTTCTTT
>TRBD1|many|TRBJ2-5|TRBV9
CASSVAGTGLETQYF
TGTGCCAGCAGCGTAGCCGGGACAGGGCTGGAGACCCAGTACTTC
>.|many|TRBJ2-4|TRBV5-1
CASRGGAKNIQYF
TGCGCCTCACGAGGGGGAGCCAAAAACATTCAGTACTTC
>.|many|TRBJ2-6|TRBV2
CASSEEAGANVLTF
TGTGCCAGCAGTGAGGAGGCTGGGGCCAACGTCCTGACTTTC
>.|few|TRBJ2-3|TRBV13
CASSLPLGTLPEDTQYF
TGTGCCAGCAGCCTACCTTTAGGGACTCTCCCTGAAGATACGCAGTATTTT
>TRBD1|medium-sized|TRBJ2-7|TRBV11-2
CASSLGWGQKFYEQYF
TGTGCCAGCAGCTTAGGCTGGGGACAGAAGTTCTACGAGCAGTACTTC
>TRBD2|few|TRBJ2-3|TRBV5-1
CASSPGLGRGDTQYF
TGCGCCAGCAGCCCGGGACTAGGAAGGGGAGATACGCAGTATTTT
>.|many|TRBJ2-1|TRBV12-3/TRBV12-4
CASSSLLGDEQFF
TGTGCCAGCAGCTCCCTCCTGGGAGATGAGCAGTTCTTC
>.|many|TRBJ1-3|TRBV9
CASSVGASPRRVSGNTIYF
TGTGCCAGCAGCGTAGGAGCTTCTCCCCGGAGAGTCTCTGGAAACACCATATATTTT
>.|many|TRBJ1-4|TRBV7-9
CASSFEGGELFF
TGTGCCAGCAGCTTTGAAGGGGGGGAACTGTTTTTT
>.|.|TRBJ2-2|TRBV7-9
CASSLVSPLHGELFF
TGTGCCAGCAGCTTAGTTTCGCCGCTACACGGGGAGCTGTTTTTT
>.|many|TRBJ1-2|TRBV7-9
CASSLSAGQRYGYTF
TGTGCCAGCAGCCTATCGGCCGGACAGCGCTATGGCTACACCTTC
>.|.|TRBJ1-5|TRBV4-3
CASSTYNQPQHF
TGCGCCAGCAGCACATACAATCAGCCCCAGCATTTT
>.|many|TRBJ2-3|TRBV28
CASSPHGITQYF
TGTGCCAGCAGCCCCCATGGGATCACGCAGTATTTT
>.|many|TRBJ2-2|TRBV28
CASSPWATTGELFF
TGTGCCAGCAGTCCATGGGCCACCACCGGGGAGCTGTTTTTT
>.|.|TRBJ2-6|TRBV7-6
CASSPRPGPSSSGANVLTF
TGTGCCAGCAGCCCAAGGCCGGGGCCCTCTAGCTCTGGGGCCAACGTCCTGACTTTC
>TRBD2|.|TRBJ2-5|TRBV6-5
CASSYSGTSGVRAQYF
TGTGCCAGCAGTTACTCCGGGACTAGCGGGGTTAGGGCCCAGTACTTC
>.|many|TRBJ2-5|TRBV25-1
CASSTRQKQETQYF
TGTGCCAGCAGTACTAGACAGAAACAAGAGACCCAGTACTTC
>.|.|TRBJ2-7|TRBV4-2
CASSQAGVRSYEQYF
TGTGCCAGCAGCCAAGCGGGGGTAAGATCCTACGAGCAGTACTTC
>.|many|TRBJ1-2|TRBV7-9
CASTNDWGYTF
TGTGCCAGCACCAACGACTGGGGCTACACCTTC
>.|many|TRBJ2-1|TRBV24-1
CATSDFGDSLNEQFF
TGTGCCACCAGTGATTTTGGGGACTCTCTCAATGAGCAGTTCTTC
>.|many|TRBJ2-5|TRBV3-1
CASSQDPSVQETQYF
TGTGCCAGCAGCCAAGATCCCTCAGTCCAAGAGACCCAGTACTTC
>TRBD1|few|TRBJ1-1|TRBV20-1
CSVPPWDSQGLGTEAFF
TGCAGTGTCCCCCCGTGGGACAGTCAAGGGTTGGGCACTGAAGCTTTCTTT
>TRBD1|many|TRBJ1-5|TRBV6-2/TRBV6-3
CASSQTRGQGGNQPQHF
TGTGCCAGCAGTCAAACCCGGGGACAGGGAGGAAATCAGCCCCAGCATTTT
>.|many|TRBJ2-3|TRBV28
CASSPDTSGTDTQYF
TGTGCCAGCAGTCCAGACACGTCTGGGACAGATACGCAGTATTTT
>.|many|TRBJ1-5|TRBV24-1
CATSDFSGGPQHF
TGTGCCACCAGTGATTTCTCCGGCGGGCCCCAGCATTTT
>TRBD2|.|TRBJ2-1|TRBV4-3
CASSPLAGTNYNEQFF
TGCGCCAGCAGCCCCCTAGCGGGGACCAACTACAATGAGCAGTTCTTC
>TRBD2|many|TRBJ2-7|TRBV7-3
CASSLTIAGPPYEQYF
TGTGCCAGCAGCTTAACGATAGCGGGACCCCCCTACGAGCAGTACTTC
>.|many|TRBJ2-7|TRBV4-3
CASSQARPGANYEQYF
TGCGCCAGCAGCCAAGCGAGGCCAGGGGCTAATTACGAGCAGTACTTC
>TRBD2|many|TRBJ2-7|TRBV3-1
CASSLGLAPSYEQYF
TGTGCCAGCAGCCTTGGACTAGCCCCTTCCTACGAGCAGTACTTC
>TRBD1|few|TRBJ1-2|TRBV7-9
CASSLEVGQGHGYTF
TGTGCCAGCAGCTTAGAGGTCGGACAGGGGCATGGCTACACCTTC
>.|many|TRBJ1-4|TRBV4-3
CASSHQGEIEKLFF
TGCGCCAGCAGCCACCAGGGAGAGATCGAAAAACTGTTTTTT
>.|many|TRBJ2-1|TRBV4-2
CASSHRTINEQFF
TGTGCCAGCAGCCACCGCACAATAAATGAGCAGTTCTTC
>.|many|TRBJ2-2|TRBV27
CASGLAPWRELFF
TGTGCCAGCGGCTTAGCACCCTGGCGGGAGCTGTTTTTT